These 7 T cell receptor beta chains were sequenced from one sample in a study of response to subunit inactivated influenza vaccine. In TCRdb, the RT-PCR reads were re-called with MiXCR into one record per CDR3 protein. The sample contains around 540,000 distinct CDR3 sequences, around 11% of which appear only once. This material consisted of PBMCs from blood, taken on the day of vaccination. The receptors derive from a middle-aged man who received an inactivated influenza vaccine.

The genes are TRBV20-1 and TRBJ2-7, with D possibly matching TRBD2 (5 bases). CDR3 length equals 15 residues. Trimming took 0 bases from V and 0 from J, leaving 12 bases between them. The germline gives CDR1 DFQATT, CDR2 SNEGSKA (reference sequence). The CDR3 DNA is TGCAGTGCTAGAGAACTAGTCTCCGGCTCCTACGAGCAGTACTTC. It specifies CSARELVSGSYEQYF.

The gene calls are TRBV15 and TRBJ1-1; no definite D call. The V gene lost 3 bases and the J gene lost 2 bases, with 7 bases spanning the gap. The V gene's germline CDR1 is LNHNV and CDR2 YYDKDF (reference sequence). The CDR3 covers 13 residues. CDR3 in DNA: TGTGCCACCAGCAGCAGTATAAACACTGAAGCTTTCTTT. This sequence encodes CATSSSINTEAFF.

The chain recombines TRBV7-6 with TRBJ2-3, with 9 positions matching TRBD2. Germline V gene lookup returns CDR1 SGHVS and CDR2 FNYEAQ. Trimming took 1 base from V and 1 from J; bases not matched to a gene: 3. The CDR3 length is 16 residues. CDR3 region: CASSLEPSGGTDTQYF. CDR3 in DNA: TGTGCCAGCAGCTTAGAGCCTAGCGGGGGCACAGATACGCAGTATTTT.

There are a few counts of this clonotype. The rearrangement uses TRBV7-8 and TRBJ2-7; possible D gene TRBD2, 6 bases. The CDR3 has 14 amino acids. Germline V gene lookup returns CDR1 SGHVS and CDR2 FQNEAQ. V lost 1 base and J lost 5, with 12 bases in between. The CDR3: CASSLGGGTDEQYF. In nucleotides, the CDR3 is TGTGCCAGCAGCTTAGGTGGGGGGACGGACGAGCAGTACTTC.

This clonotype has a handful of counts. CDR3 nucleotides: TGTGCCAGTAGTATCGACGAGCAGTACTTC. The encoded protein is CASSIDEQYF. This rearrangement joins TRBV19 to TRBJ2-7; unclear D gene. The CDR3 spans 10 residues. Between the trimmed V and J ends, which lost 3 bases and 5 bases, there was a span of 2 bases. The germline CDR1 and CDR2 sequences are LNHDA and SQIVND (reference sequence).

This chain connects TRBV20-1 to TRBJ2-1; possibly TRBD1 for D (6 bases). V was trimmed by 1 base and J by 2 bases, leaving 12 bases between them. CDR3 length: 15 residues. Germline V gene lookup returns CDR1 DFQATT and CDR2 SNEGSKA (reference sequence). Here the CDR3 reads CSARVSGQTYNEQFF. CDR3 coding DNA: TGCAGTGCTAGAGTATCCGGACAGACCTACAATGAGCAGTTCTTC.

This clonotype turned up a few times. The chain is built from TRBV24-1 and TRBJ1-3; no definite D call. Germline V gene sequence: CDR1 KGHDR, CDR2 SFDVKD. This CDR3 has 16 amino acids. Trimming cost V 2 bases and J 0 bases, with 10 bases left between them. The CDR3 here is CATSDSRRNSGNTIYF. CDR3 DNA sequence: TGTGCCACCAGTGATTCAAGACGGAACTCTGGAAACACCATATATTTT.